These 26 T cell receptor beta chains were sequenced from one sample in a study of blood T cell repertoires in COVID-19. Assay used: immunoSEQ multiplex PCR; TCRdb lists only in-frame clones, some missing. Of about 670,000 clones listed, more than 80% were seen once; the top ten hold approximately 0.3%. Sequenced: peripheral blood. The origin of the receptors is a woman aged 18 to 35 with acute or convalescent COVID-19.

This clone was seen once. V is TRBV5-1 and J is TRBJ1-2, with TRBD1 matching over 9 bases. V was clipped by 3 bases and J by 8 bases; unmatched bases: 5. Germline V CDR1 and CDR2: SGHRS, YFSETQ. The CDR3 extends over 13 amino acids. The CDR3 loop reads CASSSDRGRGYTF. DNA for the CDR3: TGCGCCAGCAGCTCGGACAGGGGTAGGGGCTACACCTTC.

The chain employs TRBV28 and TRBJ1-3; the match to TRBD1 covers 7 bases. Germline V gene data show CDR1 as MDHEN and CDR2 as SYDVKM. V was clipped by 5 bases and J by 4 bases; unmatched bases: 8. The CDR3 totals 15 residues. The CDR3 loop reads CASSVTGVGGNTIYF. CDR3 bases: TGTGCCAGCAGTGTCACAGGGGTAGGCGGAAACACCATATATTTT.

V gene TRBV7-6 combines with J gene TRBJ1-1; 7 bases map to TRBD1. The germline V gene encodes CDR1 SGHVS and CDR2 FNYEAQ. J gave up 0 bases and V 6 bases, and 1 base lay outside the gene matches. The CDR3 is 13 amino acids. The CDR3: CASSTGVNTEAFF. The CDR3, as DNA: TGTGCCAGCAGTACAGGGGTGAACACTGAAGCTTTCTTT.

This CDR3 reads CASSHGPIQGRNTEAFF. The DNA for the CDR3 is TGTGCCAGCAGTCACGGCCCAATACAGGGACGGAACACTGAAGCTTTCTTT. The V call is TRBV6-6, the J call TRBJ1-1; weak D call: TRBD1 (6 bases). The V gene lost 5 bases and the J gene lost 1 base, with 20 bases spanning the gap. Per germline, CDR1 MNHNY and CDR2 SVGAGI (reference sequence). This CDR3 is built from 17 residues.

CDR3 protein: CASSKEQGRTGELFF. CDR3 bases: TGTGCCAGCAGCAAAGAACAGGGACGGACCGGGGAGCTGTTTTTT. The rearrangement uses TRBV21-1 and TRBJ2-2; the table's D call of TRBD1 was not tested on the DNA. TRBV21-1 is a known pseudogene. The length of the CDR3 is 15 residues.

This sequence joins TRBV27 and TRBJ1-2; no clear D. Deletions cut 5 bases from V and 0 bases from J, with 4 bases between. From germline, CDR1 is MNHEY and CDR2 SMNVEV (reference sequence). There are 12 residues in the CDR3. The CDR3 DNA reads TGTGCCAGCAGTGGCCCTAACTATGGCTACACCTTC. This gives the protein CASSGPNYGYTF.

J is TRBJ1-1 and V is TRBV7-6; tentative D call: TRBD1 (5 bases). The CDR3 is 14 residues long. In germline, CDR1 is SGHVS, CDR2 FNYEAQ. The V and J ends lost 3 bases and 3 bases respectively, with 11 bases between them. In DNA, the CDR3 is TGTGCCAGCAGCTTGCAGGGTGGGGACACTGAAGCTTTCTTT. Protein product: CASSLQGGDTEAFF.

This clone appeared a single time. The chain employs TRBV5-3 and TRBJ2-3, with 11 bases matching TRBD2. TRBV5-3 is an ORF, and what it does is uncertain. Trimming at V came to 1 base and at J to 5 bases, leaving 6 bases not matched to a gene. This CDR3 comprises 16 residues. The CDR3 loop reads CARSLWVLAGVDTQYF. For the CDR3, the DNA is TGTGCCAGAAGCTTGTGGGTACTAGCGGGAGTAGATACGCAGTATTTT.

The V call is TRBV9, the J call TRBJ1-2; D is ambiguous. The CDR3 extends over 15 amino acids. Germline lookup yields CDR1 SGDLS and CDR2 YYNGEE. V was shortened by 3 bases and J by 2 bases, with 14 bases between the two germline ends. CDR3 in DNA: TGTGCCAGCAGCGGAATGGAACAGAGCAACTATGGCTACACCTTC. Amino acids: CASSGMEQSNYGYTF.

With respect to this clone: Other nucleotide sequences in the sample specify the same CDR3. V usage is TRBV19 and J usage is TRBJ2-3; 12 bases are a match to TRBD2. Trimming cost V 1 base and J 2 bases; bases outside gene matches: 1. CDR1 LNHDA and CDR2 SQIVND come from the germline V gene (reference sequence). CDR3 length: 16 amino acids. CDR3 amino acids: CASSIGLAGVTDTQYF. Written as DNA, the CDR3 is TGTGCCAGTAGTATAGGACTAGCGGGGGTCACAGATACGCAGTATTTT.

In its sample, this clone was seen once. This chain uses TRBV2 with TRBJ1-2, with D perhaps TRBD1 (6 bases). The V end lost 6 bases, the J end lost 4 bases, and 24 bases lay between the germline ends. CDR3 size: 17 residues. CDR1 is SNHLY and CDR2 is FYNNEI in the germline V gene. CDR3 loop: CASRTSSPGVRGYGYTF. The DNA for the CDR3 is TGTGCCAGCAGAACCTCGTCCCCAGGGGTGCGAGGCTATGGCTACACCTTC. Looking up the rest from reference TRBV2 and TRBJ1-2 gives the full variable domain: EPEVTQTPSHQVTQMGQEVILRCVPISNHLYFYWYRQILGQKVEFLVSFYNNEISEKSEIFDDQFSVERPDGSNFTLKIRSTKLEDSAMYFCASRTSSPGVRGYGYTFGSGTRLTVV.

This chain links TRBV25-1 with TRBJ1-3; D not resolved. The CDR3 sequence is 15 residues long. Trimming left V 1 base short and J 8 bases short, with 15 bases between. Germline V gene data show CDR1 as MGHDK and CDR2 as SYGVNS. CDR3 DNA sequence: TGTGCCAGCAGTGAATTAGCTGGTGGCTCTGACACCATATATTTT. Amino acid sequence: CASSELAGGSDTIYF.

The rearrangement uses TRBV19 and TRBJ1-4; 8 bases align to TRBD1. CDR1 and CDR2 from the germline V gene are LNHDA and SQIVND (reference sequence). The CDR3 totals 13 residues. Losses at the gene ends were 7 bases for V and 3 bases for J; bases not matched to a gene: 1. CDR3 region: CASKDRANEKLFF. Written as DNA, the CDR3 is TGTGCCAGTAAGGACAGGGCTAATGAAAAACTGTTTTTT. The full variable domain, in which reference TRBV19 and TRBJ1-4 provide the parts outside the CDR3, is DGGITQSPKYLFRKEGQNVTLSCEQNLNHDAMYWYRQDPGQGLRLIYYSQIVNDFQKGDIAEGYSVSREKKESFPLTVTSAQKNPTAFYLCASKDRANEKLFFGSGTQLSVL.

The CDR3 loop is CASSYGGDGNTIYF. Written as DNA, the CDR3 is TGTGCCAGCAGTTACGGAGGGGATGGAAACACCATATATTTT. The rearrangement links TRBV6-6 to TRBJ1-3; maybe TRBD1 (5 bases). V was clipped by 2 bases and J by 3 bases, with 8 bases between them. CDR3 length: 14 amino acids. Germline V gene sequence: CDR1 MNHNY, CDR2 SVGAGI (reference sequence).

V is TRBV7-9 and J is TRBJ1-6; 8 nucleotides align to TRBD1. Germline CDR1 is SEHNR and CDR2 is FQNEAQ (reference sequence). J was trimmed by 0 bases and V by 2 bases; bases with no gene match: 9. The CDR3 consists of 19 residues. For the CDR3, the DNA is TGTGCCAGCAGCTTAACAGGGGGATCGATGAGCTCCTATAATTCACCCCTCCACTTT. Protein product: CASSLTGGSMSSYNSPLHF. The full variable domain, in which reference TRBV7-9 and TRBJ1-6 provide the parts outside the CDR3, is DTGVSQNPRHKITKRGQNVTFRCDPISEHNRLYWYRQTLGQGPEFLTYFQNEAQLEKSRLLSDRFSAERPKGSFSTLEIQRTEQGDSAMYLCASSLTGGSMSSYNSPLHFGNGTRLTVT.

In its sample, this clone was seen a few times. The V gene is TRBV7-9, the J gene TRBJ2-7; TRBD1 agrees at 11 bases. The junction had 9 bases not matched to a gene; V was cut back by 5 bases and J by 6 bases. Germline CDR1 is SEHNR and CDR2 is FQNEAQ (reference sequence). The CDR3 has 15 residues. The CDR3 nucleotides are TGTGCCAGCAGCCCACCGGGACAGGGGGGTCGCGAGCAGTACTTC. Protein sequence: CASSPPGQGGREQYF.

The J gene is TRBJ2-7, the V gene TRBV19; 7 bases are shared with TRBD2. Germline CDR1 reads LNHDA; CDR2 reads SQIVND (reference sequence). J gave up 3 bases and V 3 bases, and 5 bases lay outside the gene matches. There are 14 residues in the CDR3. In DNA form, the CDR3 reads TGTGCCAGTAGTATTGAGCGGGGAAACTACGAGCAGTACTTC. This encodes CASSIERGNYEQYF.

CDR3 DNA sequence: TGTGCCAGCAGGGACACGGTGAATGAAAAACTGTTTTTT. This sequence encodes CASRDTVNEKLFF. The rearrangement joins TRBV6-5 to TRBJ1-4; D may be TRBD1 (5 bases). The CDR3 covers 13 residues. V lost 6 bases, J lost 5 bases, and 10 bases lay in between. CDR1 is MNHEY, CDR2 SVGAGI, per germline.

V and J are TRBV4-3 and TRBJ1-2, with 9 bases fitting TRBD1. V lost 4 bases to trimming and J lost 7 bases; unmatched junction nucleotides: 10. CDR1 is LGHNA and CDR2 is YSLEER in the germline V gene. The CDR3 contains 15 residues. The DNA for the CDR3 is TGCGCCAGCAGCCGCCGGGACAGGGAAGTTGGTGGCTACACCTTC. This encodes CASSRRDREVGGYTF.

This clone was seen a single time. The gene calls are TRBV5-4 and TRBJ1-1, with 7 bases identical to TRBD1. The germline gives CDR1 SGHNT, CDR2 YYREEE (reference sequence). Trimming took 4 bases from V and 8 from J; bases not matched to a gene: 2. This CDR3 is 11 amino acids long. CDR3 residues: CASSETGEAFF. For the CDR3, the DNA is TGTGCCAGCAGCGAGACAGGGGAAGCTTTCTTT.

V usage is TRBV12-3 or TRBV12-4 and J usage is TRBJ1-2, with a weak D call TRBD1 (6 bases). Trimming cost V 7 bases and J 3 bases, with 12 bases left between them. The CDR3 is made up of 13 amino acids. DNA of the CDR3: TGTGCCAGCATCTCGGGGGGCCACTATGGCTACACCTTC. This sequence encodes CASISGGHYGYTF.

This chain joins TRBV5-1 and TRBJ2-7, with TRBD2 matching 16 bases. The CDR3 contains 18 residues. The J segment lost 4 bases and the V segment lost 3 bases, leaving 10 bases of the junction unmatched. CDR1 is SGHRS and CDR2 is YFSETQ in the germline V gene. The CDR3 is CASSSRGLAGGPVYEQYF. CDR3 DNA sequence: TGCGCCAGCAGCTCCCGGGGACTAGCGGGGGGGCCCGTGTACGAGCAGTACTTC. The full variable domain, completed using reference TRBV5-1 and TRBJ2-7, is KAGVTQTPRYLIKTRGQQVTLSCSPISGHRSVSWYQQTPGQGLQFLFEYFSETQRNKGNFPGRFSGRQFSNSRSEMNVSTLELGDSALYLCASSSRGLAGGPVYEQYFGPGTRLTVT.

The CDR3 DNA is TGTGCCAGCACAGACAGGGTACCCGGCTACACCTTC. It translates to CASTDRVPGYTF. The chain has TRBV6-5 and TRBJ1-2; 7 bases line up with TRBD1. Germline V gene sequence: CDR1 MNHEY, CDR2 SVGAGI. CDR3 length equals 12 residues. V lost 7 bases and J lost 8; bases outside the gene matches: 7.

A single count supports this clone. The gene calls are TRBV5-6 and TRBJ1-3; 9 nucleotides agree with TRBD1. The trim removed 6 bases at V and 4 bases at J, leaving 5 bases unmatched. This CDR3 has 14 amino acids. Germline V gene sequence: CDR1 SGHDT, CDR2 YYEEEE. CDR3 in amino acids: CASTWTGEGNTIYF. The CDR3 DNA follows: TGTGCCAGCACCTGGACAGGGGAGGGAAACACCATATATTTT. Together with reference TRBV5-6 and TRBJ1-3, the CDR3 gives the full variable domain: DAGVTQSPTHLIKTRGQQVTLRCSPKSGHDTVSWYQQALGQGPQFIFQYYEEEERQRGNFPDRFSGHQFPNYSSELNVNALLLGDSALYLCASTWTGEGNTIYFGEGSWLTVV.

The chain is built from TRBV10-3 and TRBJ1-6, with no clear D. Trimming shortened V by 7 bases and J by 8 bases, and 18 bases separated the two germline ends. This CDR3 region has 15 residues. Germline V gene sequence: CDR1 ENHRY, CDR2 SYGVKD. The CDR3 loop reads CAITKDPWRDSPLHF. CDR3 nucleotide sequence: TGTGCCATCACTAAGGACCCCTGGCGGGATTCACCCCTCCACTTT.

The rearrangement uses TRBV30 and TRBJ2-3, with a weak D call TRBD1 (6 bases). CDR3 length: 14 residues. V gave up 2 bases and J gave up 2 bases, with 11 bases separating them. In germline, CDR1 is GTSNPN, CDR2 SVGIG (reference sequence). CDR3: CAWSLDRSTDTQYF. DNA of the CDR3: TGTGCCTGGAGTTTGGACAGATCCACAGATACGCAGTATTTT.